The sequence of this T cell receptor beta chain was determined in a study of blood T cell repertoires in COVID-19. The V gene lost 6 bases and the J gene lost 2 bases, with 14 bases spanning the gap. This CDR3 contains 14 residues. CDR1 and CDR2 (germline): SNHLY, FYNNEI. Cohort 3 recovery required two negative PCRs, clearance, or symptom resolution. As handled by the study authors: Amplification of reference gene primers provided the estimated nucleated cell counts. Generated by immunoSEQ multiplex PCR, the TCRdb table keeps only in-frame clones and is missing some. V and J calls and clone size follow that table, whereas D and trimming were derived from the DNA. The sample lists 300,000 to 400,000 clones; around nine tenths were seen once.

The chain uses TRBV2 and TRBJ2-7, with a possible D match to TRBD1 (6 bases). This receptor was identified in a man aged 60 to 75 who had recovered from COVID-19. What was sequenced was PBMCs or T cells enriched from blood (not recorded which). The DNA for the CDR3 is TGTGCCAGCAGGGGGGACATCTTAGCCTACGAGCAGTACTTC. Its translation is CASRGDILAYEQYF.